This T cell receptor (beta chain) originates from a study of tumour-infiltrating T cells in Burkitt lymphoma. Profiled with immunoSEQ multiplex PCR; TCRdb holds only in-frame clones, not every one. The sample shows 5,200 or so clones, roughly 10% of them seen only once. The V gene's germline CDR1 is LNHDA and CDR2 SQIVND (reference sequence). CDR3 length: 12 amino acids. Trimming took 6 bases from V and 5 from J, leaving 8 bases between them. Sequencing used tumor tissue. This rearrangement joins TRBV19 to TRBJ1-5, with a tentative D call TRBD1 (5 bases). The sequence was collected from a human donor with diffuse large B-cell lymphoma. Written as DNA, the CDR3 is TGTGCCAGTAGACGGGGGGATCAGCCCCAGCATTTT. Translating gives CASRRGDQPQHF.